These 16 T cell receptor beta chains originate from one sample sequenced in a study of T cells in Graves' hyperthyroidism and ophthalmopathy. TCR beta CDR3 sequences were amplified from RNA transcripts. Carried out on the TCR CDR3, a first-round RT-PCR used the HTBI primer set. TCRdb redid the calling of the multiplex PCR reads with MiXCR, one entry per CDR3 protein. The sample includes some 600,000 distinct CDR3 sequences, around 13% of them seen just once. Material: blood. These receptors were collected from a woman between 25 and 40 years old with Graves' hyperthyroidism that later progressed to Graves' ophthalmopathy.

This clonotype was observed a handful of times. CDR3 protein: CASSLTGVAGPDTQYF. The CDR3, as DNA: TGCGCCAGCAGCTTGACGGGGGTAGCGGGACCGGATACGCAGTATTTT. This sequence joins TRBV5-1 and TRBJ2-3; 8 positions match TRBD2. The CDR3 extends over 16 amino acids. V gave up 1 base and J gave up 6 bases; unmatched junction bases: 10. Looked up from germline, CDR1 is SGHRS and CDR2 is YFSETQ.

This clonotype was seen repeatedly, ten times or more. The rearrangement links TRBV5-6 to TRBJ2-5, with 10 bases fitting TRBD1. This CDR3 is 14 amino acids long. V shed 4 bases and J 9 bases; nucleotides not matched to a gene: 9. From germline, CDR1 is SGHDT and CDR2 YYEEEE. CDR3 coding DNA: TGTGCCAGCAGCCCGGACAGGGGGAATATGGCCCAGTACTTC. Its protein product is CASSPDRGNMAQYF.

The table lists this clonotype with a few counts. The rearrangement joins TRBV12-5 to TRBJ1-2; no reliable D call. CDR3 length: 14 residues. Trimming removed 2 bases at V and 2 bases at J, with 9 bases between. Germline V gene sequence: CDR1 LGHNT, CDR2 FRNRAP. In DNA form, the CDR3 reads TGTGCTAGTGGTTTGCTCCCGCAGAACTATGGCTACACCTTC. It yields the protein CASGLLPQNYGYTF.

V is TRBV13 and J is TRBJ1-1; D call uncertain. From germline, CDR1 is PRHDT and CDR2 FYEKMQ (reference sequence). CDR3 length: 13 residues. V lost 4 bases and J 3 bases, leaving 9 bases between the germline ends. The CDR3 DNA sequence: TGTGCCAGCAGCTCGCGACGGGACACTGAAGCTTTCTTT. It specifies CASSSRRDTEAFF.

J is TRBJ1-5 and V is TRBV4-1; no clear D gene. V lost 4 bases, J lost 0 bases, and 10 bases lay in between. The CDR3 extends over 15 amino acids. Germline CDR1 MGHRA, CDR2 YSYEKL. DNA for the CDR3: TGCGCCAGCAGCCGGCTAGGCGTTAGCAATCAGCCCCAGCATTTT. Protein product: CASSRLGVSNQPQHF.

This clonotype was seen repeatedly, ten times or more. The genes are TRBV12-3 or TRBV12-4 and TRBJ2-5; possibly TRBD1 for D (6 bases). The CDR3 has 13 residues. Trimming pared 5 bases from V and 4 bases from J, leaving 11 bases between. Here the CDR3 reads CASSRQERETQYF. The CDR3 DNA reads TGTGCCAGCAGTCGACAGGAACGAGAGACCCAGTACTTC.

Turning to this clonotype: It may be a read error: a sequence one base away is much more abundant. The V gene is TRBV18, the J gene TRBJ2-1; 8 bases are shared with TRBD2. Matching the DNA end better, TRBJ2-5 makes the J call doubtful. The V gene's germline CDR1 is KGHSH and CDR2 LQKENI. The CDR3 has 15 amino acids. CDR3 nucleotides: TGTGCCAGCTCATCGAGCGGGAGCCTCGGGGAGGCCCAGTACTTC. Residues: CASSSSGSLGEAQYF.

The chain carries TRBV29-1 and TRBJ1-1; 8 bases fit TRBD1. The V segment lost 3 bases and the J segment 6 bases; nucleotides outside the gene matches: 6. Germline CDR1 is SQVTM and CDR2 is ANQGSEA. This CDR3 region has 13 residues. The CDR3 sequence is CSVEGQAGAEAFF. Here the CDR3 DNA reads TGCAGCGTTGAGGGACAGGCTGGCGCTGAAGCTTTCTTT. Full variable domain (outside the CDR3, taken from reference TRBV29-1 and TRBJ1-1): SAVISQKPSRDICQRGTSLTIQCQVDSQVTMMFWYRQQPGQSLTLIATANQGSEATYESGFVIDKFPISRPNLTFSTLTVSNMSPEDSSIYLCSVEGQAGAEAFFGQGTRLTVV.

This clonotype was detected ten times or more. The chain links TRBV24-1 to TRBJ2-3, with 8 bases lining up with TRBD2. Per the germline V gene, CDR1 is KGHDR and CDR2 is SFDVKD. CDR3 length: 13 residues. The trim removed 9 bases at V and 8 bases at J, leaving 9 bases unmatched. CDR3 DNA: TGTGCCACCGGTTCTACGGGGGGGGCTACGCAGTATTTT. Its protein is CATGSTGGATQYF.

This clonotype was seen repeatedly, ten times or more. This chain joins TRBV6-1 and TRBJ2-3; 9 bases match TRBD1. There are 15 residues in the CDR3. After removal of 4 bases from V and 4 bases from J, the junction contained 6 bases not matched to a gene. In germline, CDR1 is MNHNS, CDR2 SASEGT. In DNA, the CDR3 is TGTGCCAGCAGTGGTACAGGGGGCCCGCCAGATACGCAGTATTTT. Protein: CASSGTGGPPDTQYF.

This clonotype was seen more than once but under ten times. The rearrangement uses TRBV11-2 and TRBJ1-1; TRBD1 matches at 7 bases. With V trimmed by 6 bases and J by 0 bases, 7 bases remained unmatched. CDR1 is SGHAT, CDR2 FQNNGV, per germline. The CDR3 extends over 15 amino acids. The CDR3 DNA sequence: TGTGCCAGCAGATTGCGGACAGGAGTGAACACTGAAGCTTTCTTT. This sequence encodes CASRLRTGVNTEAFF.

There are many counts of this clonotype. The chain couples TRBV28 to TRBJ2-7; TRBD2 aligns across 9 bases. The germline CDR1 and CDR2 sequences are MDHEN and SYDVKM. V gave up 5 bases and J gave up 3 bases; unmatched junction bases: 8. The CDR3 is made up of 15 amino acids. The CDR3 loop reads CASSPSGKGDYEQYF. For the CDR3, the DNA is TGTGCCAGCAGTCCTAGCGGGAAGGGGGACTACGAGCAGTACTTC. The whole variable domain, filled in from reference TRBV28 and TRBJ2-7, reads DVKVTQSSRYLVKRTGEKVFLECVQDMDHENMFWYRQDPGLGLRLIYFSYDVKMKEKGDIPEGYSVSREKKERFSLILESASTNQTSMYLCASSPSGKGDYEQYFGPGTRLTVT.

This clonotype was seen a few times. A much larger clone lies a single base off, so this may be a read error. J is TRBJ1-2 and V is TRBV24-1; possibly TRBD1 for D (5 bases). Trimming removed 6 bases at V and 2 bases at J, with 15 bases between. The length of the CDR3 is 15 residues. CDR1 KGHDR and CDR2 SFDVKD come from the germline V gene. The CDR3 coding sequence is TGTGCCACCAGTATGACCGGGGCAGCCAACTATGGCTACACCTTC. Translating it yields CATSMTGAANYGYTF.

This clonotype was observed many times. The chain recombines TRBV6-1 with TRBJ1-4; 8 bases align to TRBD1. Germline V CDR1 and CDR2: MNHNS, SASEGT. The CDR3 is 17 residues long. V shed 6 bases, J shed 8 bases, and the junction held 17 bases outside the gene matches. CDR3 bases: TGTGCCAGCAGCCGAACAGGGGCAGGGGGCGGTAGCGAAAAACTGTTTTTT. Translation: CASSRTGAGGGSEKLFF.

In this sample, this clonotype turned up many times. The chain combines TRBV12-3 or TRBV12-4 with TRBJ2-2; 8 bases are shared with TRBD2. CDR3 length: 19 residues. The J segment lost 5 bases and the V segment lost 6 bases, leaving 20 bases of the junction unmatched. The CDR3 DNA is TGTGCCAGCAGGGGGAAATCTTTGGAAGCGGGAGTTGGTACCGGGGAGCTGTTTTTT. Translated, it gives CASRGKSLEAGVGTGELFF.

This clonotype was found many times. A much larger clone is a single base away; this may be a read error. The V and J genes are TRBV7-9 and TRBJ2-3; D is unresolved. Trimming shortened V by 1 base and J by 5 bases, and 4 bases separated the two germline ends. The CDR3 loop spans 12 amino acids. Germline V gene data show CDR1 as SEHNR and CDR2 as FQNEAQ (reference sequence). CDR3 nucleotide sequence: TGTGCCAGCAGCTTAGTTAGAGATACGCAGTATTTT. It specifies CASSLVRDTQYF.